One and the same sample provided the 20 T cell receptor beta chains below, sequenced in a study of T cell responses to AZD1222 COVID-19 vaccine. The data were produced by immunoSEQ multiplex PCR, yet TCRdb's version contains in-frame clones alone and is incomplete. The sample lists 65,000 to 90,000 clones; roughly 90% were seen once. Source: peripheral blood, taken on day 0 of AZD1222 vaccination. These receptor sequences come from an adult in good health.

This rearrangement joins TRBV11-1 to TRBJ2-4; 7 positions agree with TRBD2. Germline V gene sequence: CDR1 SGHAT, CDR2 FQDESV (reference sequence). This CDR3 comprises 15 residues. Trimming cost V 2 bases and J 0 bases; bases outside gene matches: 1. CDR3 sequence reads: CASSLPGGAKNIQYF. The CDR3 DNA is TGTGCCAGCAGCTTACCGGGGGGAGCCAAAAACATTCAGTACTTC.

The count of this clone is one. The V call is TRBV5-5, the J call TRBJ1-5; 7 bases agree with TRBD1. J was trimmed by 4 bases and V by 4 bases; bases with no gene match: 5. Germline values: CDR1 SGHKS, CDR2 YYEKEE (reference sequence). This CDR3 is 14 amino acids long. In nucleotides, the CDR3 is TGTGCCAGCAGCCTGACAGGGCTAAATCAGCCCCAGCATTTT. Amino acids: CASSLTGLNQPQHF. Variable domain in full (rest from reference TRBV5-5 and TRBJ1-5): DAGVTQSPTHLIKTRGQQVTLRCSPISGHKSVSWYQQVLGQGPQFIFQYYEKEERGRGNFPDRFSARQFPNYSSELNVNALLLGDSALYLCASSLTGLNQPQHFGDGTRLSIL.

This chain uses TRBV5-1 with TRBJ1-3, with D perhaps matching TRBD1 (5 bases). V lost 1 base to trimming and J lost 2 bases, with 7 bases between them. Germline lookup yields CDR1 SGHRS and CDR2 YFSETQ. The CDR3 has 14 residues. CDR3 in amino acids: CASSLSGAGNTIYF. The CDR3 DNA follows: TGCGCCAGCAGCTTGTCGGGGGCTGGAAACACCATATATTTT.

The chain joins TRBV19 to TRBJ1-3; weak D call: TRBD1 (6 bases). CDR1 LNHDA and CDR2 SQIVND come from the germline V gene (reference sequence). V lost 6 bases, J lost 1 base, and 10 bases lay in between. This CDR3 contains 14 residues. In nucleotides, the CDR3 is TGTGCCAGTAGCCCACAGGGATCTGGAAACACCATATATTTT. It is translated as CASSPQGSGNTIYF.

For this clone: The junction departs from germline at one end; a sequencing error may be responsible. This chain connects TRBV5-6 to TRBJ2-5; possibly TRBD1 for D (6 bases). The CDR3 loop spans 12 amino acids. Germline CDR1 is SGHDT and CDR2 is YYEEEE. The CDR3 spells CASSPQGIMGDF. The CDR3 coding sequence is TGTGCCAGCAGCCCCCAGGGGATTATGGGGGACTTC.

This clone appeared a single time. The chain couples TRBV24-1 to TRBJ2-2; TRBD1 matches 7 bases. Germline V gives CDR1 KGHDR, CDR2 SFDVKD. V shed 3 bases, J shed 2 bases, and the junction held 5 bases outside the gene matches. The CDR3 is 16 amino acids. The DNA for the CDR3 is TGTGCCACCAGTGATCGACAGGGTTCAAACACCGGGGAGCTGTTTTTT. Protein sequence: CATSDRQGSNTGELFF.

The rearrangement joins TRBV7-2 to TRBJ1-1; 8 bases match TRBD1. Germline V gives CDR1 SGHTA, CDR2 FQGNSA. After removal of 5 bases from V and 5 bases from J, the junction contained 7 bases not matched to a gene. The CDR3 sequence is 14 residues long. The CDR3 DNA follows: TGTGCCAGCAGCGGTCGGACAGGGTTGACTGAAGCTTTCTTT. It is translated as CASSGRTGLTEAFF.

This chain connects TRBV3-1 (or the pseudogene TRBV3-2) to TRBJ2-2; D may correspond to TRBD1 or TRBD2 (6 bases each). Deletions cut 5 bases from V and 5 bases from J, with 21 bases between. In germline, CDR1 is LGHDT, CDR2 YNNKEL (reference sequence). The CDR3 sequence is 17 residues long. The CDR3 DNA follows: TGTGCCAGCAGCGCCCGGAGAGGGGGGCCTCAAACCGGGGAGCTGTTTTTT. It specifies CASSARRGGPQTGELFF.

The chain uses TRBV19 and TRBJ2-3, with a possible D match to TRBD1 (6 bases). The CDR3 runs to 16 residues. The germline CDR1 and CDR2 sequences are LNHDA and SQIVND (reference sequence). The V end was cut by 4 bases, the J end by 1 base, with 15 bases between. CDR3 sequence: CASSTTRSGGTDTQYF. CDR3 nucleotides: TGTGCCAGTAGTACCACCCGATCAGGGGGCACAGATACGCAGTATTTT.

V gene TRBV3-1 (or the pseudogene TRBV3-2) combines with J gene TRBJ1-4; weak D call: TRBD1 (6 bases). The germline CDR1 and CDR2 sequences are LGHDT and YNNKEL (reference sequence). The V end was cut by 0 bases, the J end by 4 bases, with 18 bases between. The CDR3 spans 18 residues. CDR3 sequence: CASSQDMWGADLNEKLFF. CDR3 coding DNA: TGTGCCAGCAGCCAAGATATGTGGGGGGCCGACCTTAATGAAAAACTGTTTTTT.

This clone occurred many times. The V and J genes are TRBV7-9 and TRBJ2-7; D gene uncertain. V was shortened by 7 bases and J by 9 bases, with 10 bases between the two germline ends. This CDR3 is 10 amino acids long. CDR1 is SEHNR, CDR2 FQNEAQ, per germline (reference sequence). The CDR3 is CASTPLRQYF. Written as DNA, the CDR3 is TGTGCCAGCACCCCCTTAAGGCAGTACTTC.

The chain has TRBV18 and TRBJ1-1, with a weak D call TRBD1 (5 bases). From germline, CDR1 is KGHSH and CDR2 LQKENI. The ends were cut back, 3 bases at V and 1 base at J, with 12 bases in the middle. The CDR3 runs to 15 residues. The DNA of the CDR3 is TGTGCCAGCTCACCTGCGTGGGGGAAGAACACTGAAGCTTTCTTT. Translation: CASSPAWGKNTEAFF.

The chain recombines TRBV6-1 with TRBJ2-7, with TRBD1 matching 9 bases. Germline V CDR1 and CDR2: MNHNS, SASEGT. The ends lost 2 bases at V and 3 bases at J; junction bases unmatched: 2. There are 14 residues in the CDR3. The CDR3: CASSEWTGDYEQYF. The CDR3, as DNA: TGTGCCAGCAGTGAATGGACAGGGGACTACGAGCAGTACTTC.

The CDR3 sequence: CASSFGGSPYNEQFF. CDR3 nucleotide sequence: TGTGCCAGCAGTTTTGGCGGGAGCCCCTACAATGAGCAGTTCTTC. The chain combines TRBV28 with TRBJ2-1, with 7 bases lining up with TRBD2. Germline V CDR1 and CDR2: MDHEN, SYDVKM. Trimming removed 3 bases from V and 2 bases from J; junction bases left unmatched: 4. The CDR3 totals 15 residues.

The rearrangement links TRBV6-2 or TRBV6-3 to TRBJ2-1, with 9 bases fitting TRBD1. The length of the CDR3 is 14 residues. Trimming cost V 4 bases and J 4 bases; bases outside gene matches: 2. Germline V gene lookup returns CDR1 MNHEY and CDR2 SVGEGT. The DNA of the CDR3 is TGTGCCAGCAGTTTTGGACAGGGGTACAATGAGCAGTTCTTC. It is translated as CASSFGQGYNEQFF.

The gene calls are TRBV15 and TRBJ1-5; no clear D gene. Germline-derived CDR1 and CDR2 are LNHNV and YYDKDF (reference sequence). V dropped 4 bases and J dropped 3 bases, with 10 bases sitting between them. This CDR3 region has 14 residues. DNA for the CDR3: TGTGCCACCAGCACGGCCGCATACAATCAGCCCCAGCATTTT. Translation gives CATSTAAYNQPQHF.

This rearrangement joins TRBV2 to TRBJ1-6, with 10 positions matching TRBD1. Trimming removed 10 bases from V and 9 bases from J; junction bases left unmatched: 6. This CDR3 has 13 amino acids. Germline V gene lookup returns CDR1 SNHLY and CDR2 FYNNEI. The CDR3 DNA follows: TGTGCCACCAGGGACAGGGGAGGTTCACCCCTCCACTTT. Protein sequence: CATRDRGGSPLHF.

J is TRBJ2-4 and V is TRBV28; 7 bases line up with TRBD2. The trim removed 8 bases at V and 3 bases at J, leaving 16 bases unmatched. The CDR3 length is 17 residues. Germline V gives CDR1 MDHEN, CDR2 SYDVKM. The CDR3: CASGLDGASAVKNIQYF. CDR3 nucleotides: TGTGCCAGCGGACTAGACGGGGCCTCCGCGGTCAAAAACATTCAGTACTTC.

This clone has only a few counts. The chain recombines TRBV3-1 (or the pseudogene TRBV3-2) with TRBJ2-3; D is unresolved. CDR1 and CDR2 (germline): LGHDT, YNNKEL (reference sequence). The CDR3 spans 14 residues. Trimming removed 1 base at V and 2 bases at J, with 7 bases between. The CDR3 reads CASSQGHVTDTQYF. In DNA, the CDR3 is TGTGCCAGCAGCCAAGGGCACGTCACAGATACGCAGTATTTT.

The chain employs TRBV29-1 and TRBJ1-1, with D maybe TRBD1 (5 bases). Germline CDR1 reads SQVTM; CDR2 reads ANQGSEA. With 4 bases removed from V and 1 base from J, the gap between germline ends came to 16 bases. The CDR3 sequence is 15 residues long. The CDR3 reads CSVVFGAAANTEAFF. In nucleotides, the CDR3 is TGCAGCGTTGTATTTGGGGCCGCGGCGAACACTGAAGCTTTCTTT.